The 24 T cell receptor beta chains below all came from one sample that was sequenced in a study of T cell repertoires in cytomegalovirus infection. These receptors' targets are unknown. One entry per CDR3 protein, called by TCRdb with MiXCR from the reads. The sample includes 550,000 to 700,000 distinct CDR3 sequences, 40% of them seen just once. The input for sequencing was cultured PBMCs, taken from culture after CMV antigen stimulation. These receptors came from a human donor in good health (CMV status not recorded). Some clones in this sample may be carry-over from other donors' samples.

The sample holds one count of this clonotype. The chain links TRBV7-9 to TRBJ2-2; 13 positions match TRBD2. The CDR3 extends over 16 amino acids. V lost 5 bases and J lost 6; bases outside the gene matches: 6. CDR1 SEHNR and CDR2 FQNEAQ come from the germline V gene (reference sequence). CDR3 region: CASSKLAGGPPGELFF. CDR3 coding DNA: TGTGCCAGCAGCAAACTAGCGGGAGGGCCGCCCGGGGAGCTGTTTTTT.

This rearrangement joins TRBV7-6 to TRBJ2-1; D not certain. V dropped 1 base and J dropped 3 bases, with 7 bases sitting between them. Germline-derived CDR1 and CDR2 are SGHVS and FNYEAQ. CDR3 length equals 14 residues. This CDR3 reads CASSLVTNYNEQFF. DNA for the CDR3: TGTGCCAGCAGCTTAGTGACAAACTACAATGAGCAGTTCTTC.

This clonotype was detected a few times. The CDR3 loop reads CSARNGRGATGELFF. In DNA form, the CDR3 reads TGCAGTGCTAGGAACGGGAGGGGCGCCACCGGGGAGCTGTTTTTT. This chain connects TRBV20-1 to TRBJ2-2; the match to TRBD2 covers 8 bases. The germline V gene encodes CDR1 DFQATT and CDR2 SNEGSKA (reference sequence). The V and J ends lost 3 bases and 4 bases, in that order; junction bases with no gene match: 7. The CDR3 totals 15 residues.

The J gene is TRBJ2-3, the V gene TRBV20-1; TRBD1 might be the D (6 bases). The CDR3 covers 14 residues. In germline, CDR1 is DFQATT, CDR2 SNEGSKA (reference sequence). Trimming took 6 bases from V and 1 from J, leaving 14 bases between them. The CDR3 bases are TGCAGTGCCCCCAGGGCAGGGGGCACAGATACGCAGTATTTT. It specifies CSAPRAGGTDTQYF.

In its sample, this clonotype was seen a few times. The chain joins TRBV6-5 to TRBJ2-7, with D unclear. Germline V lookup: CDR1 MNHEY, CDR2 SVGAGI. The CDR3 is 11 residues long. V dropped 10 bases and J dropped 2 bases, with 9 bases sitting between them. In DNA, the CDR3 is TGTGCCACCGGTAGGGCCTACGAGCAGTACTTC. Its translation: CATGRAYEQYF.

This chain uses TRBV6-6 with TRBJ2-1; 12 bases are a match to TRBD2. The V gene's germline CDR1 is MNHNY and CDR2 SVGAGI (reference sequence). The V and J ends lost 5 bases and 1 base, in that order; junction bases with no gene match: 12. This CDR3 is built from 19 residues. CDR3: CASSEPSSGRALSYNEQFF. The CDR3 DNA reads TGTGCCAGCAGTGAGCCATCTAGCGGGAGGGCTTTGTCCTACAATGAGCAGTTCTTC.

This clonotype showed up just a few times. The rearrangement uses TRBV4-1 and TRBJ2-2, with 8 bases that match TRBD2. CDR1 and CDR2 (germline): MGHRA, YSYEKL. Germline trimming cut 0 bases from V and 0 bases from J; bases unmatched to any gene: 6. The CDR3 totals 18 residues. The CDR3 protein is CASSQEQRGRPNTGELFF. For the CDR3, the DNA is TGCGCCAGCAGCCAAGAGCAGCGGGGGAGACCGAACACCGGGGAGCTGTTTTTT.

The chain couples TRBV12-3 or TRBV12-4 to TRBJ1-6, with TRBD1 as a possible D gene (5 bases). Between the trimmed V and J ends, which lost 1 base and 10 bases, there was a span of 17 bases. This CDR3 spans 16 amino acids. The chain's CDR3 is CASSLGAGQGASPLHF. The CDR3 DNA reads as TGTGCCAGCAGTTTAGGTGCGGGGCAGGGAGCCTCACCCCTCCACTTT.

This chain joins TRBV19 and TRBJ1-1; D gene unclear. V gave up 6 bases and J gave up 2 bases, with 19 bases separating them. The germline CDR1 and CDR2 sequences are LNHDA and SQIVND (reference sequence). The CDR3 has 16 amino acids. CDR3 coding DNA: TGTGCCAGTAGGTCCGACCGGCAGGAGAGAAACACTGAAGCTTTCTTT. It specifies CASRSDRQERNTEAFF.

This chain joins TRBV11-2 and TRBJ2-2; D is tentatively TRBD1 or TRBD2 (5 bases each). Germline V lookup: CDR1 SGHAT, CDR2 FQNNGV. The CDR3 loop spans 14 amino acids. Trimming stripped 5 bases from V and 6 bases from J, with 13 bases between. CDR3 sequence (DNA): TGTGCCAGCAGCCCAGAGTTGGGGGCCGGGGAGCTGTTTTTT. Amino acid sequence: CASSPELGAGELFF.

The J gene is TRBJ1-1, the V gene TRBV20-1; no clear D gene. V lost 2 bases to trimming and J lost 6 bases, with 7 bases between them. Germline values: CDR1 DFQATT, CDR2 SNEGSKA (reference sequence). CDR3 length: 11 residues. CDR3 sequence reads: CSARRDPEAFF. The CDR3 bases are TGCAGTGCTAGACGGGATCCTGAAGCTTTCTTT.

V usage is TRBV19 and J usage is TRBJ1-5; D not certain. V was trimmed by 9 bases and J by 0 bases, leaving 12 bases between them. The CDR3 is 14 amino acids. In germline, CDR1 is LNHDA, CDR2 SQIVND (reference sequence). Here the CDR3 DNA reads TGTGCCAGCCGAGGGTTGTATAGCAATCAGCCCCAGCATTTT. Its protein product is CASRGLYSNQPQHF. Full variable domain (missing parts from reference TRBV19 and TRBJ1-5): DGGITQSPKYLFRKEGQNVTLSCEQNLNHDAMYWYRQDPGQGLRLIYYSQIVNDFQKGDIAEGYSVSREKKESFPLTVTSAQKNPTAFYLCASRGLYSNQPQHFGDGTRLSIL.

The J gene is TRBJ1-2, the V gene TRBV7-2; TRBD1 might be the D (5 bases). The CDR3 is 16 residues long. Germline CDR1 and CDR2: SGHTA and FQGNSA. Trimming removed 2 bases from V and 0 bases from J, with 13 bases in between. The CDR3: CASSLWQGTANYGYTF. For the CDR3, the DNA is TGTGCCAGCAGCTTATGGCAGGGAACAGCTAACTATGGCTACACCTTC.

This chain links TRBV5-5 with TRBJ1-1; 8 positions agree with TRBD1. This CDR3 has 14 amino acids. V lost 5 bases, J lost 4 bases, and 7 bases stayed unmatched. Per germline, CDR1 SGHKS and CDR2 YYEKEE (reference sequence). The CDR3 protein is CASSLYDRGTEAFF. CDR3 bases: TGTGCCAGCAGTTTATATGACAGGGGCACTGAAGCTTTCTTT.

This clonotype has only a few counts. The CDR3 reads CASSRSRDGNSPLHF. In DNA form, the CDR3 reads TGTGCCAGCAGCCGAAGTAGGGACGGAAATTCACCCCTCCACTTT. The V call is TRBV6-2 or TRBV6-3, the J call TRBJ1-6, with D possibly TRBD1 on 5 matching bases. The germline V and J ends were trimmed by 6 bases and 7 bases, with 16 bases remaining between them. Germline V gene lookup returns CDR1 MNHEY and CDR2 SVGEGT. The CDR3 spans 15 residues.

The V call is TRBV7-9, the J call TRBJ2-7, with D tentatively TRBD1 or TRBD2 (5 bases each). Germline CDR1 is SEHNR and CDR2 is FQNEAQ (reference sequence). V was pared by 6 bases and J by 3 bases, with 9 bases between. The CDR3 contains 12 residues. The CDR3 region has the DNA TGTGCCAGCAGTTGGGACCGCTACGAGCAGTACTTC. Translation: CASSWDRYEQYF. Complete variable domain (other parts from reference TRBV7-9 and TRBJ2-7): DTGVSQNPRHKITKRGQNVTFRCDPISEHNRLYWYRQTLGQGPEFLTYFQNEAQLEKSRLLSDRFSAERPKGSFSTLEIQRTEQGDSAMYLCASSWDRYEQYFGPGTRLTVT.

This clonotype has a handful of counts. The V and J genes are TRBV20-1 and TRBJ1-1, with unresolved D. CDR1 DFQATT and CDR2 SNEGSKA come from the germline V gene (reference sequence). V dropped 3 bases and J dropped 2 bases, with 10 bases sitting between them. CDR3 length: 13 amino acids. The CDR3 region is CSASTTANTEAFF. CDR3 nucleotide sequence: TGCAGTGCTAGTACGACCGCAAACACTGAAGCTTTCTTT.

The chain combines TRBV2 with TRBJ2-5, with TRBD2 matching 11 bases. The CDR3 is 14 residues long. Losses at the gene ends were 10 bases for V and 3 bases for J; bases not matched to a gene: 7. Germline V gene sequence: CDR1 SNHLY, CDR2 FYNNEI. The CDR3 region has the DNA TGTGCCAACATGAAGGGACTAGCGGAAGAGACCCAGTACTTC. Residues: CANMKGLAEETQYF.

V is TRBV7-8 and J is TRBJ2-5, with D possibly matching TRBD1 (6 bases). Trimming took off 2 bases at V and 2 bases at J, with 18 bases between the two ends. The germline CDR1 and CDR2 sequences are SGHVS and FQNEAQ. The CDR3 has 17 residues. CDR3: CASSLLRTPRGQETQYF. DNA for the CDR3: TGTGCCAGCAGCTTACTAAGGACCCCTAGGGGGCAAGAGACCCAGTACTTC.

CDR3 bases: TGTGCCAACCGGGGGGGGGCGAGAGAGACCCAGTACTTC. Protein product: CANRGGARETQYF. V is TRBV6-6 and J is TRBJ2-5; 8 bases line up with TRBD2. The V gene end was trimmed by 10 bases and the J gene end by 4 bases; junction bases not matched to a gene: 8. Looked up from germline, CDR1 is MNHNY and CDR2 is SVGAGI (reference sequence). The CDR3 contains 13 residues.

The CDR3 sequence: CASSLVRGADYGYTF. The CDR3 region has the DNA TGTGCCAGCAGCTTAGTCCGGGGGGCGGACTATGGCTACACCTTC. The gene calls are TRBV7-2 and TRBJ1-2; a weak D match, TRBD1 (6 bases). Germline V gives CDR1 SGHTA, CDR2 FQGNSA. The length of the CDR3 is 15 residues. With 1 base removed from V and 3 bases from J, the gap between germline ends came to 12 bases.

This chain joins TRBV20-1 and TRBJ1-6, with unresolved D. The CDR3 is 15 residues long. Trimming cost V 6 bases and J 5 bases, with 17 bases left between them. Germline values: CDR1 DFQATT, CDR2 SNEGSKA (reference sequence). CDR3 coding DNA: TGCAGTGCCCCACCCCCTTACAGAAATAATTCACCCCTCCACTTT. As protein: CSAPPPYRNNSPLHF.

The rearrangement links TRBV4-1 to TRBJ1-1; perhaps TRBD1 as D (5 bases). The CDR3 extends over 12 amino acids. V gave up 4 bases and J gave up 8 bases, with 11 bases separating them. Germline lookup yields CDR1 MGHRA and CDR2 YSYEKL. The CDR3 sequence: CASSRNRGEAFF. In DNA form, the CDR3 reads TGCGCCAGCAGCCGAAACCGGGGCGAAGCTTTCTTT.

This chain uses TRBV6-8 with TRBJ2-1; TRBD1 might be the D (5 bases). CDR3 length equals 16 residues. Germline loops: CDR1 MNHGY, CDR2 SAAAGT. V lost 6 bases and J 3 bases, leaving 18 bases between the germline ends. As DNA, the CDR3 is TGTGCCAGCAGCCTACTGACAGATCGCCTCTACAATGAGCAGTTCTTC. It encodes CASSLLTDRLYNEQFF.